This T cell receptor (beta chain) was identified in a study of T cell responses to AZD1222 COVID-19 vaccine. Points on this clone: The antigen is not known.

The data were produced by immunoSEQ multiplex PCR, yet TCRdb's version contains in-frame clones alone and is incomplete. The sample yields around 180,000 clones, over 80% seen once. Findings and limits, study-wide: Spike-wide vaccine-associated CD4 TCRs dominated at 160-218 and 743-854.

The V end lost 2 bases, the J end lost 6 bases, and 8 bases lay between the germline ends. The germline V gene has CDR1 LNHDA and CDR2 SQIVND (reference sequence). This CDR3 has 12 amino acids. The rearrangement uses TRBV19 and TRBJ2-7; D uncertain. The material was peripheral blood, obtained on day 0 of AZD1222 vaccination. The TCR originated in an adult in good health. This CDR3 reads CASSILKGEQYF. As DNA, the CDR3 is TGTGCCAGTAGTATATTGAAGGGCGAGCAGTACTTC.